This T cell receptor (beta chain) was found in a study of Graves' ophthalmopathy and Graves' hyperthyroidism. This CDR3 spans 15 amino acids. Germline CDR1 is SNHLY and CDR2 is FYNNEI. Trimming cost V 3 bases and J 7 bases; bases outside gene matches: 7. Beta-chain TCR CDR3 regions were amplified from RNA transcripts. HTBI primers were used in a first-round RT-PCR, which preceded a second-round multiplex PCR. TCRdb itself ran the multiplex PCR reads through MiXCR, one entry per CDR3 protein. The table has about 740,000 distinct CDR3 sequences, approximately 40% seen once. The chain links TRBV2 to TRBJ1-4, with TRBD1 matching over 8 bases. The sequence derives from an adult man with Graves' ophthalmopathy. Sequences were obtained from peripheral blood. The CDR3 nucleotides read TGTGCCAGCAGTGACCGGGGCAGGGGGCCTGAAAAACTGTTTTTT. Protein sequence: CASSDRGRGPEKLFF.